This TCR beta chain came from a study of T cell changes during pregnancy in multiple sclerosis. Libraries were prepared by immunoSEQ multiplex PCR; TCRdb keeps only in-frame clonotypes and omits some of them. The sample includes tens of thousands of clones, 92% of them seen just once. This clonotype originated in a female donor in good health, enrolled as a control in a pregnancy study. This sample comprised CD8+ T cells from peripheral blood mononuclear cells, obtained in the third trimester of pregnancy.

The CDR3 sequence is CASSVETGNTGELFF. In DNA, the CDR3 is TGTGCCAGCAGCGTAGAAACAGGGAACACCGGGGAGCTGTTTTTT. This rearrangement joins TRBV9 to TRBJ2-2; tentative D call: TRBD1 (5 bases). CDR1 is SGDLS, CDR2 YYNGEE, per germline. The length of the CDR3 is 15 residues. The V end lost 0 bases, the J end lost 1 base, and 7 bases lay between the germline ends.